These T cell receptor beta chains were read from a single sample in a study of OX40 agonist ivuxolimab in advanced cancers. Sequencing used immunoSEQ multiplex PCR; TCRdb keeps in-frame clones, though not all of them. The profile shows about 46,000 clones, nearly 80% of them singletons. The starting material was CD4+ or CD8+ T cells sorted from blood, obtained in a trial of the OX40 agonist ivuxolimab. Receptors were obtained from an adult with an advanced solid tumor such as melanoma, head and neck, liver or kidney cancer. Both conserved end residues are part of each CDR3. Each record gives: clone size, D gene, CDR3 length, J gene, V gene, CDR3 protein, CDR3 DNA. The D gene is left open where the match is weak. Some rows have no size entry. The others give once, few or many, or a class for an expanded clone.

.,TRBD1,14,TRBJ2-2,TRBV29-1,CSAGQGPNTGELFF,TGCAGCGCCGGACAGGGACCGAACACCGGGGAGCTGTTTTTT
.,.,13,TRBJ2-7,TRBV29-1,CSVARTGTPEQYF,TGCAGCGTTGCTAGGACGGGTACCCCCGAGCAGTACTTC
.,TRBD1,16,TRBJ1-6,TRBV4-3,CASGPVLTGAHSPLHF,TGCGCCAGCGGGCCAGTATTGACAGGGGCCCATTCACCCCTCCACTTT
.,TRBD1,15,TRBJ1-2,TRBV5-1,CASDPHGQGSYGYTF,TGCGCCAGCGATCCCCACGGACAGGGGAGCTATGGCTACACCTTC
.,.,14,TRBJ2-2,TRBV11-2,CASSLGFGPGELFF,TGTGCCAGCAGCTTAGGGTTTGGCCCCGGGGAGCTGTTTTTT
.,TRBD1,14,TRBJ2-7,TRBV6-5,CASSYGGQGYEQYF,TGTGCCAGCAGTTACGGGGGACAGGGATACGAGCAGTACTTC
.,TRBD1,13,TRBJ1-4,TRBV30,CAWSTGAYEKLFF,TGTGCCTGGAGTACAGGGGCCTATGAAAAACTGTTTTTT
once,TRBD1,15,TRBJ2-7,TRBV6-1,CAIPTINRGPSEQYF,TGTGCCATCCCAACTATAAACAGGGGGCCCTCCGAGCAGTACTTC
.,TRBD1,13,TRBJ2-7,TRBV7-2,CASSPEQGAGQYF,TGTGCCAGCAGCCCAGAACAGGGGGCTGGGCAGTACTTC
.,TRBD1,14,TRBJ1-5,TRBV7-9,CASSLGDRDQPQHF,TGTGCCAGCAGCTTAGGGGACAGGGATCAGCCCCAGCATTTT
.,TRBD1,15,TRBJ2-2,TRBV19,CASSPLGGFAGELFF,TGTGCCAGTAGTCCCTTAGGGGGCTTCGCCGGGGAGCTGTTTTTT
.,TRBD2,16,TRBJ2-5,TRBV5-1,CASSLGTSLLEETQYF,TGCGCCAGCAGCTTGGGGACTAGCCTTTTGGAGGAGACCCAGTACTTC
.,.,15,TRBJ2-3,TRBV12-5,CASAVGGPSTDTQYF,TGTGCTAGTGCGGTGGGCGGGCCTAGCACAGATACGCAGTATTTT
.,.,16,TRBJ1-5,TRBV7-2,CASSLVGSHQDQPQHF,TGTGCCAGCAGCTTAGTGGGGTCGCATCAAGACCAGCCCCAGCATTTT
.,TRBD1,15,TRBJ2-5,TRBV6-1,CASSANRGLGETQYF,TGTGCCAGCAGCGCAAACAGGGGCCTGGGGGAGACCCAGTACTTC
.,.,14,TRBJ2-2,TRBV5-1,CASSLVTDTGELFF,TGCGCCAGCAGCTTAGTTACAGACACCGGGGAGCTGTTTTTT
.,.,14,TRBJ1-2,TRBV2,CASSERGGTYGYTF,TGTGCCAGCAGTGAAAGGGGCGGAACCTATGGCTACACCTTC
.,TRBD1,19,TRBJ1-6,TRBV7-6,CASSLGYGTGVMNNSPLHF,TGTGCCAGCAGCTTAGGTTACGGGACAGGGGTTATGAATAATTCACCCCTCCACTTT
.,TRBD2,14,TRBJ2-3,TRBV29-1,CSVGRGTSTDTQYF,TGCAGCGTTGGGCGGGGGACTAGCACAGATACGCAGTATTTT
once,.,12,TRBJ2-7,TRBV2,CASSVGGPEQYF,TGTGCCAGCAGTGTAGGGGGACCCGAGCAGTACTTC
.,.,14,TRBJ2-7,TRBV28,CASSSAGAGSEQYF,TGTGCCAGCAGTTCCGCCGGGGCAGGTTCCGAGCAGTACTTC
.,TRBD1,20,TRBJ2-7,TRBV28,CASSLGTGTGPRGWVYEQYF,TGTGCCAGCAGTTTAGGGACCGGGACAGGGCCCCGGGGGTGGGTTTACGAGCAGTACTTC
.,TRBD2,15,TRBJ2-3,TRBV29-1,CSVSGLAGGTDTQYF,TGCAGCGTTTCGGGACTAGCGGGAGGGACAGATACGCAGTATTTT
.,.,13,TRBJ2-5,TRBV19,CASSYREEETQYF,TGTGCCAGTAGCTACAGGGAAGAAGAGACCCAGTACTTC
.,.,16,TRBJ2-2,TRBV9,CASSPMEGERTGELFF,TGTGCCAGCAGCCCTATGGAGGGGGAGCGGACCGGGGAGCTGTTTTTT
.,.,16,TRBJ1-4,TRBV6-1,CASSELFKGWNEKLFF,TGTGCCAGCAGTGAACTATTCAAGGGGTGGAATGAAAAACTGTTTTTT
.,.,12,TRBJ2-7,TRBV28,CASSQGLVIGYF,TGTGCCAGCAGCCAGGGGTTAGTTATTGGGTACTTC
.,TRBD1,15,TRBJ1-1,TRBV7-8,CASSFSGQGNTEAFF,TGTGCCAGCAGCTTCTCTGGACAGGGGAACACTGAAGCTTTCTTT
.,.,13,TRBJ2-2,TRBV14,CASRKGNTGELFF,TGTGCCAGCAGGAAGGGGAACACCGGGGAGCTGTTTTTT
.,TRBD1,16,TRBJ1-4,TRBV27,CAAGQGPTRTNEKLFF,TGTGCCGCCGGACAGGGCCCCACTCGAACTAATGAAAAACTGTTTTTT
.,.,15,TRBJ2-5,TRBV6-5,CASSYSWGLQETQYF,TGTGCCAGCAGTTACTCGTGGGGGCTCCAAGAGACCCAGTACTTC
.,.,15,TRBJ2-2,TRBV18,CASSPVQGGVGELFF,TGTGCCAGCTCACCAGTACAGGGAGGTGTCGGGGAGCTGTTTTTT
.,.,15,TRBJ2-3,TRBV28,CASSSRGRVGDTQYF,TGTGCCAGCAGTTCGAGGGGGAGGGTAGGAGATACGCAGTATTTT
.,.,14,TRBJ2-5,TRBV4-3,CASSRDRSPETQYF,TGCGCCAGCAGCCGAGACAGGTCTCCGGAGACCCAGTACTTC
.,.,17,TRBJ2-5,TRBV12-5,CASGLQRGSSRGETQYF,TGTGCTAGTGGTTTGCAGAGGGGGAGCTCCCGGGGGGAGACCCAGTACTTC
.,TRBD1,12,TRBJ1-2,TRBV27,CASSGQGSGYTF,TGTGCCAGCAGTGGACAGGGTAGTGGCTACACCTTC
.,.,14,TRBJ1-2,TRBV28,CASSLGGSLYGYTF,TGTGCCAGCAGTTTAGGGGGAAGCCTCTATGGCTACACCTTC
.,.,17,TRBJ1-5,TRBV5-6,CASSLYRDGYSNQPQHF,TGTGCCAGCAGCTTGTATAGGGACGGTTATAGCAATCAGCCCCAGCATTTT
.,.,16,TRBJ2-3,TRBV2,CASSETSFSDTDTQYF,TGTGCCAGCAGTGAAACGTCCTTCTCTGACACAGATACGCAGTATTTT
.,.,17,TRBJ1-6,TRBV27,CASSVTGTSSYNSPLHF,TGTGCCAGCAGTGTGACCGGTACCAGCTCCTATAATTCACCCCTCCACTTT
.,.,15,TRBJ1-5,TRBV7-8,CASSPTGGINQPQHF,TGTGCCAGCAGCCCCACGGGGGGCATCAATCAGCCCCAGCATTTT
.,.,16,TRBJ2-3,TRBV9,CASSVGDIRATDTQYF,TGTGCCAGCAGCGTAGGGGATATTAGGGCCACAGATACGCAGTATTTT
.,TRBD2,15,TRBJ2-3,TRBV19,CASIDRERGTDTQYF,TGTGCCAGTATCGATCGGGAGCGGGGGACAGATACGCAGTATTTT
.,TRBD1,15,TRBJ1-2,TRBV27,CASSWSGGFYYGYTF,TGTGCCAGCAGTTGGTCAGGGGGCTTTTACTATGGCTACACCTTC
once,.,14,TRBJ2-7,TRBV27,CASSFGGPWNEQYF,TGTGCCAGCAGTTTCGGGGGGCCCTGGAACGAGCAGTACTTC